The 5 T cell receptor beta chains presented below share a single source sample, sequenced in a study of cytomegalovirus exposure and HLA in healthy donors. PCR used 60 Vbeta primers and 13 Jbeta primers. Clones were read by immunoSEQ multiplex PCR, and TCRdb kept only the in-frame ones, dropping some. The sample contains over 100,000 clones, 63% of which appear only once. The sample comprised PBMCs. These receptors came from a man aged 35 to 55 in good health and CMV-seropositive.

The rearrangement links TRBV19 to TRBJ2-3; 13 positions match TRBD2. CDR3 length equals 17 residues. Looked up from germline, CDR1 is LNHDA and CDR2 is SQIVND (reference sequence). Trimming removed 2 bases from V and 2 bases from J; junction bases left unmatched: 4. The CDR3 region is CASSISGLAGFTDTQYF. Written as DNA, the CDR3 is TGTGCCAGTAGTATATCGGGACTAGCGGGGTTCACAGATACGCAGTATTTT.

The chain uses TRBV5-4 and TRBJ2-2, with 9 bases that match TRBD2. V lost 3 bases and J lost 5; bases outside the gene matches: 8. The length of the CDR3 is 16 residues. Germline V lookup: CDR1 SGHNT, CDR2 YYREEE (reference sequence). CDR3 sequence (DNA): TGTGCCAGCAGCTCTGGCGGGGGGGCCGGAACCGGGGAGCTGTTTTTT. Protein sequence: CASSSGGGAGTGELFF.

The chain is built from TRBV7-9 and TRBJ1-2; 7 nucleotides align to TRBD1. Trimming removed 5 bases from V and 1 base from J; junction bases left unmatched: 7. Germline CDR1 SEHNR, CDR2 FQNEAQ (reference sequence). This CDR3 has 15 amino acids. The CDR3 bases are TGTGCCAGCAGCCCAGGGACAGCTATTAACTATGGCTACACCTTC. Translation: CASSPGTAINYGYTF. Full variable domain (missing parts from reference TRBV7-9 and TRBJ1-2): DTGVSQNPRHKITKRGQNVTFRCDPISEHNRLYWYRQTLGQGPEFLTYFQNEAQLEKSRLLSDRFSAERPKGSFSTLEIQRTEQGDSAMYLCASSPGTAINYGYTFGSGTRLTVV.

V and J are TRBV27 and TRBJ1-1, with a possible D match to TRBD1 (6 bases). The CDR3 is 14 residues long. With 2 bases removed from V and 0 bases from J, the gap between germline ends came to 7 bases. Germline CDR1 is MNHEY and CDR2 is SMNVEV (reference sequence). Here the CDR3 reads CASSLHRVNTEAFF. CDR3 nucleotides: TGTGCCAGCAGTTTACACAGGGTGAACACTGAAGCTTTCTTT.

The chain joins TRBV25-1 to TRBJ2-5, with a possible D match to TRBD2 (6 bases). V lost 2 bases and J lost 5, with 21 bases in between. The germline gives CDR1 MGHDK, CDR2 SYGVNS. The CDR3 contains 17 residues. DNA of the CDR3: TGTGCCAGCAGTGAAACCTACCTTAACGGGGGTTACGAGACCCAGTACTTC. This codes for CASSETYLNGGYETQYF. The whole variable domain, remainder taken from reference TRBV25-1 and TRBJ2-5, is EADIYQTPRYLVIGTGKKITLECSQTMGHDKMYWYQQDPGMELHLIHYSYGVNSTEKGDLSSESTVSRIRTEHFPLTLESARPSHTSQYLCASSETYLNGGYETQYFGPGTRLLVL.